This T cell receptor beta chain was sequenced in a study of T cell repertoires in cytomegalovirus infection. Study information: HLA-B-restricted CMV epitopes that are well studied, plus recently identified HLA-C-restricted ones, were used by the study. A matching HLA type, together with CMV infection, was signaled by public TCR beta signatures. Whole-study findings and limits: Carriage of CMV together with the relevant HLA was identifiable through cumulative public TCR beta family frequency. HLA-C-restricted CMV clonotypes gave the most frequent clonotype in two of eight donors.

Germline-derived CDR1 and CDR2 are LNHDA and SQIVND (reference sequence). The CDR3 runs to 12 residues. V was shortened by 5 bases and J by 4 bases, with 6 bases between the two germline ends. In TCRdb, the reads were re-called with MiXCR into one record per CDR3 protein. The sample shows some 920,000 distinct CDR3 sequences, 31% of them seen only once. A few counts support this clonotype. Its antigen is undetermined. This specimen was cultured CD8+ T cells from PBMCs, taken from culture after CMV antigen stimulation. The origin of this receptor is a human donor in good health (CMV status not recorded). Some clones in this sample may be carry-over from other donors' samples. The chain uses TRBV19 and TRBJ1-5; D ambiguous. This chain's CDR3 is CASSWVNQPQHF. For the CDR3, the DNA is TGTGCCAGTAGTTGGGTTAATCAGCCCCAGCATTTT.